What follows are 20 T cell receptor beta chains derived from one specimen sequenced in a study of T cells in Graves' hyperthyroidism and ophthalmopathy. RNA transcripts yielded amplified TCR beta CDR3 regions. Using the HTBI primer set, a first-round RT-PCR was run on the TCR CDR3. TCRdb used MiXCR to reprocess the multiplex PCR reads, holding one entry per CDR3 protein. This table has approximately 360,000 distinct CDR3 sequences, around 25% appearing once. Specimen: blood. The receptors derive from a man aged 50 to 59 with Graves' hyperthyroidism.

This clonotype was recorded many times. V and J are TRBV11-1 and TRBJ2-1; a possible D gene is TRBD2 (5 bases). The CDR3 has 16 residues. Germline CDR1 SGHAT, CDR2 FQDESV (reference sequence). With 0 bases removed from V and 1 base from J, the gap between germline ends came to 10 bases. CDR3 nucleotides: TGTGCCAGCAGCTTAGCGAGGGAATGGTCCTACAATGAGCAGTTCTTC. Amino acid sequence: CASSLAREWSYNEQFF. Full variable domain (outside the CDR3, taken from reference TRBV11-1 and TRBJ2-1): EAEVAQSPRYKITEKSQAVAFWCDPISGHATLYWYRQILGQGPELLVQFQDESVVDDSQLPKDRFSAERLKGVDSTLKIQPAELGDSAMYLCASSLAREWSYNEQFFGPGTRLTVL.

This clonotype was found a few times. V is TRBV5-1 and J is TRBJ1-1, with D possibly TRBD1 on 5 matching bases. Germline V gives CDR1 SGHRS, CDR2 YFSETQ. V shed 4 bases and J shed 4 bases, with 11 bases lying between them. The CDR3 is 13 residues long. CDR3 in amino acids: CASSPEGVTEAFF. CDR3 nucleotides: TGCGCCAGCAGCCCCGAAGGGGTCACTGAAGCTTTCTTT.

The chain combines TRBV18 with TRBJ1-5, with a possible D match to TRBD1 (6 bases). With 3 bases removed from V and 7 bases from J, the gap between germline ends came to 19 bases. CDR3 length equals 16 residues. The germline CDR1 and CDR2 sequences are KGHSH and LQKENI. CDR3 sequence reads: CASSPMSSRGVQPQHF. The CDR3 region has the DNA TGTGCCAGCTCACCCATGTCGTCCAGGGGAGTACAGCCCCAGCATTTT.

In its sample, this clonotype was seen once. This chain uses TRBV5-1 with TRBJ2-7; no firm D call. The CDR3 spans 14 residues. V gave up 1 base and J gave up 3 bases, with 11 bases separating them. The germline gives CDR1 SGHRS, CDR2 YFSETQ. CDR3 sequence (DNA): TGCGCCAGCAGCTTGTATGGCGGCGACTACGAGCAGTACTTC. This sequence encodes CASSLYGGDYEQYF.

The genes are TRBV18 and TRBJ1-5, with D maybe TRBD1 (5 bases). CDR1 KGHSH and CDR2 LQKENI come from the germline V gene. This CDR3 spans 15 amino acids. The V and J ends lost 2 bases and 1 base respectively, with 9 bases between them. The CDR3 DNA is TGTGCCAGCTCACCAGCCAGGGTGAGCAATCAGCCCCAGCATTTT. Translation: CASSPARVSNQPQHF.

This rearrangement joins TRBV6-2 or TRBV6-3 to TRBJ2-7; 10 positions match TRBD2. CDR1 MNHEY and CDR2 SVGEGT come from the germline V gene. V lost 5 bases and J lost 5; bases outside the gene matches: 3. There are 13 residues in the CDR3. The CDR3 DNA sequence: TGTGCCAGCAGTACGGGACTAGCGAACGAGCAGTACTTC. It yields the protein CASSTGLANEQYF.

The rearrangement links TRBV29-1 to TRBJ2-1; no clear D gene. Germline values: CDR1 SQVTM, CDR2 ANQGSEA. Trimming stripped 4 bases from V and 6 bases from J, with 4 bases between. CDR3 length equals 10 residues. The CDR3 loop is CSVVGNEQFF. In nucleotides, the CDR3 is TGCAGCGTTGTAGGCAATGAGCAGTTCTTC.

This clonotype was recorded at least ten times. V and J are TRBV12-3 or TRBV12-4 and TRBJ2-3; 11 nucleotides align to TRBD2. The CDR3 spans 18 residues. The J segment lost 0 bases and the V segment lost 6 bases, leaving 11 bases of the junction unmatched. CDR3 loop: CASSDTSGRWGSTDTQYF. CDR3 DNA: TGTGCCAGCAGCGATACTAGCGGGAGATGGGGGAGCACAGATACGCAGTATTTT.

This clonotype was observed a few times. The V gene is TRBV12-3 or TRBV12-4, the J gene TRBJ1-2; D is uncertain. Trimming took off 1 base at V and 8 bases at J, with 11 bases between the two ends. The CDR3 contains 13 residues. The CDR3, as DNA: TGTGCCAGCAGTTTAGTGCTGGGAGAGGGCTACACCTTC. Translation: CASSLVLGEGYTF.

V is TRBV5-1 and J is TRBJ2-1; 8 bases align to TRBD1. J lost 5 bases, V lost 0 bases, and 4 bases had no gene match. The germline gives CDR1 SGHRS, CDR2 YFSETQ. The CDR3 covers 15 residues. Written as DNA, the CDR3 is TGCGCCAGCAGCTTGGGGACAGGGACCCACAATGAGCAGTTCTTC. It translates to CASSLGTGTHNEQFF. The entire variable domain, with the rest obtained from reference TRBV5-1 and TRBJ2-1, is as follows: KAGVTQTPRYLIKTRGQQVTLSCSPISGHRSVSWYQQTPGQGLQFLFEYFSETQRNKGNFPGRFSGRQFSNSRSEMNVSTLELGDSALYLCASSLGTGTHNEQFFGPGTRLTVL.

The V gene is TRBV11-1, the J gene TRBJ1-4; TRBD1 matches at 8 bases. The J segment lost 1 base and the V segment lost 0 bases, leaving 4 bases of the junction unmatched. The CDR3 length is 17 residues. Germline CDR1 and CDR2: SGHAT and FQDESV (reference sequence). CDR3: CASSLARGQGTNEKLFF. The CDR3 DNA reads TGTGCCAGCAGCTTAGCCCGAGGACAGGGAACTAATGAAAAACTGTTTTTT.

At least ten counts were recorded for this clonotype. The chain carries TRBV30 and TRBJ1-4; D possibly corresponds to TRBD1 (6 bases). Trimming stripped 0 bases from V and 11 bases from J, with 13 bases between. Germline values: CDR1 GTSNPN, CDR2 SVGIG (reference sequence). This CDR3 is built from 13 residues. CDR3 amino acids: CAWSVRGQSKLFF. CDR3 nucleotide sequence: TGTGCCTGGAGTGTACGGGGGCAGAGCAAACTGTTTTTT.

In this sample, this clonotype turned up many times. The V gene is TRBV7-3, the J gene TRBJ2-3; 8 nucleotides align to TRBD1. The CDR3 spans 13 residues. With 3 bases clipped from V and 8 bases from J, the junction kept 4 bases outside the gene matches. Germline loops: CDR1 SGHTA, CDR2 FQGTGA. In DNA, the CDR3 is TGTGCCAGCAGCTTCCAGGGGGCCCCTACGCAGTATTTT. The encoded protein is CASSFQGAPTQYF.

CDR3 sequence: CATTTSGSFNEQFF. The CDR3 DNA sequence: TGTGCCACGACGACTAGCGGGAGCTTCAATGAGCAGTTCTTC. The chain employs TRBV10-3 and TRBJ2-1; TRBD2 agrees at 12 bases. Germline values: CDR1 ENHRY, CDR2 SYGVKD. The V gene end was trimmed by 10 bases and the J gene end by 6 bases; junction bases not matched to a gene: 7. CDR3 length: 14 amino acids.

J is TRBJ1-2 and V is TRBV11-2; D is unresolved. CDR3 length: 12 amino acids. V lost 3 bases and J lost 10, with 12 bases in between. The germline CDR1 and CDR2 sequences are SGHAT and FQNNGV. The CDR3 region is CASSLDEKYYTF. CDR3 nucleotides: TGTGCCAGCAGCTTGGATGAGAAATACTACACCTTC.

As regards this clonotype: Likely a read error: the CDR3 ends without its conserved phenylalanine or tryptophan. The rearrangement links TRBV5-1 to TRBJ1-1; 7 bases align to TRBD1. The CDR3 is 13 amino acids. V trimming: 4 bases; J trimming: 6 bases; junction bases outside the gene matches: 6. Germline values: CDR1 SGHRS, CDR2 YFSETQ. Written as DNA, the CDR3 is TGCGCCAGCAGCCCGGACAGGTGGGCTGAAGCTTTCGTT. Amino acids: CASSPDRWAEAFV.

About this clonotype: Since a much larger clone is just one base distant, this may be a read error. The chain recombines TRBV25-1 with TRBJ1-1, with D hard to call. Germline CDR1 is MGHDK and CDR2 is SYGVNS. Trimming took off 0 bases at V and 1 base at J, with 3 bases between the two ends. There are 13 residues in the CDR3. CDR3 nucleotides: TGTGCCAGCAGTGAATACTGGAACACTGAAGCTTTCTTT. It codes for CASSEYWNTEAFF.

Notes on this clonotype: It may be a read error: a sequence one base away is much more abundant. CDR3 bases: TGTGCCAGCAGAATACGGTCCAGTTGGGCCACAGATACGCAGTGTTTT. This sequence encodes CASRIRSSWATDTQCF. This chain links TRBV6-2 or TRBV6-3 with TRBJ2-3, with no clear D. CDR1 and CDR2 from the germline V gene are MNHEY and SVGEGT. CDR3 length: 16 residues.

This sequence joins TRBV20-1 and TRBJ2-7, with TRBD2 matching over 12 bases. Germline CDR1 DFQATT, CDR2 SNEGSKA (reference sequence). With 2 bases clipped from V and 6 bases from J, the junction kept 5 bases outside the gene matches. CDR3 size: 14 residues. CDR3 coding DNA: TGCAGTGCTAGACGGACTAGCGGGACGCGCGAGCAGTACTTC. Residues: CSARRTSGTREQYF.

This clonotype was counted ten times or more. The V gene is TRBV6-5, the J gene TRBJ2-2, with 13 bases lining up with TRBD2. J lost 0 bases, V lost 1 base, and 5 bases had no gene match. This CDR3 has 19 residues. In germline, CDR1 is MNHEY, CDR2 SVGAGI. In DNA, the CDR3 is TGTGCCAGCAGTTACTATCGACTAGCGGGAGGAACGAACACCGGGGAGCTGTTTTTT. Its protein product is CASSYYRLAGGTNTGELFF.